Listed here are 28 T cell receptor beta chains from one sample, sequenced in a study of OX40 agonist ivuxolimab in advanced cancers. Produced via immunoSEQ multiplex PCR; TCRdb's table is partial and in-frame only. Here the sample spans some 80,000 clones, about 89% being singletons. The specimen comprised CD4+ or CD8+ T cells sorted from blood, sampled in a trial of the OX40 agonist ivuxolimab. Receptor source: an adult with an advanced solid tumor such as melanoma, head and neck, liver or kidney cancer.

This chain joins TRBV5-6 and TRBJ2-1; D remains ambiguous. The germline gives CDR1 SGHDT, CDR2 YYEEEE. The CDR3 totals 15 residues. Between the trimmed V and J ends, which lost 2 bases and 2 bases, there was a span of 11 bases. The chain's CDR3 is CASSFGGRTYNEQFF. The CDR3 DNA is TGTGCCAGCAGCTTTGGTGGGCGAACCTACAATGAGCAGTTCTTC.

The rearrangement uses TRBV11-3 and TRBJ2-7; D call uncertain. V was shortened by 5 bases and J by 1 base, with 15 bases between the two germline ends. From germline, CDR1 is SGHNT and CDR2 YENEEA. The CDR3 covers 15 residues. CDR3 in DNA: TGTGCCAGCAGCCCCCCCCTCCCCGAATCCTACGAGCAGTACTTC. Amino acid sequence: CASSPPLPESYEQYF.

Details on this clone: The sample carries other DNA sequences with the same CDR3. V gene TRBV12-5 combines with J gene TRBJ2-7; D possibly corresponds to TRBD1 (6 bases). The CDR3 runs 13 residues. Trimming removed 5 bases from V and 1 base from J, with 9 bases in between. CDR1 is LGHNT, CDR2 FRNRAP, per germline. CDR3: CASGLTGSYEQYF. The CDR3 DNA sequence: TGTGCTAGTGGTCTAACAGGGTCCTACGAGCAGTACTTC.

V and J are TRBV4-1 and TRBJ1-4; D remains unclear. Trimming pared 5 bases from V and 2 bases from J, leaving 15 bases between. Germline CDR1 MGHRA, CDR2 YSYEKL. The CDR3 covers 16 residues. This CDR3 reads CASSFPRGSTNEKLFF. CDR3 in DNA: TGCGCCAGCAGCTTCCCGCGAGGATCGACTAATGAAAAACTGTTTTTT.

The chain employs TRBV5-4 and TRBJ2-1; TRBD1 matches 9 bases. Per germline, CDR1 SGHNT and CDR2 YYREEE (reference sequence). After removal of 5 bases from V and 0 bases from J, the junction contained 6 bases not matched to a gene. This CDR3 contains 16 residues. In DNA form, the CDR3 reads TGTGCCAGCAGGAAAATACAGGGGGCCTCCTACAATGAGCAGTTCTTC. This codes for CASRKIQGASYNEQFF.

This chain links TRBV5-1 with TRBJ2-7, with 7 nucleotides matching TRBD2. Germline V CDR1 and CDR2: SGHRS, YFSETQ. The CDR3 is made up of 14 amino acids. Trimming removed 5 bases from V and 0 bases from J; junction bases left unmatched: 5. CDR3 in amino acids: CASRGTSDSYEQYF. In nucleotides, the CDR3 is TGCGCCAGCAGGGGAACTAGCGACTCCTACGAGCAGTACTTC.

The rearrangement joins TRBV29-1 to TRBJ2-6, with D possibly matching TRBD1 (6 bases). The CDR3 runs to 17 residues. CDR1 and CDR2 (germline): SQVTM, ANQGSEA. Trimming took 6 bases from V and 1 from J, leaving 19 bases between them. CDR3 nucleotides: TGCAGCGTAAACGAGGCGGCAGGGGAGTCTGGGGCCAACGTCCTGACTTTC. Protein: CSVNEAAGESGANVLTF.

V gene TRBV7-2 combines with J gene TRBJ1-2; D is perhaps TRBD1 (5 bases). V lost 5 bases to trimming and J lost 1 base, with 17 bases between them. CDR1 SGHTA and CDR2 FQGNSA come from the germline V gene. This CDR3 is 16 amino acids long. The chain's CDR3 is CASSRDRGFINYGYTF. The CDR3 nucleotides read TGTGCCAGCAGCCGAGACAGAGGATTCATTAACTATGGCTACACCTTC.

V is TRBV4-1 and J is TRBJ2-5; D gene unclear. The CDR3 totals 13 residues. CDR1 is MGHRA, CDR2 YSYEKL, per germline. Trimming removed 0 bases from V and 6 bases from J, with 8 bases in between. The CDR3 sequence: CASSQDPLKTQYF. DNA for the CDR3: TGCGCCAGCAGCCAAGACCCCTTGAAGACCCAGTACTTC.

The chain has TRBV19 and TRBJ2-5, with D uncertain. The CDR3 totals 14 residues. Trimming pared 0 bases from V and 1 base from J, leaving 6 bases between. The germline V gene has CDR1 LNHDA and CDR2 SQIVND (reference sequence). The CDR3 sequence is CASSIDGIQETQYF. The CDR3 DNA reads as TGTGCCAGTAGTATAGACGGAATCCAAGAGACCCAGTACTTC.

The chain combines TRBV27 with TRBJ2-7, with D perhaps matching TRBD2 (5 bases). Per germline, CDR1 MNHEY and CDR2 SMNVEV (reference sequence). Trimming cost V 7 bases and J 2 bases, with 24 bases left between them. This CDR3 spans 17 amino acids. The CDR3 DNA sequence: TGTGCCAGCACTGGTTTGGGGTCCACGGCGGGCCCCTACGAGCAGTACTTC. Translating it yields CASTGLGSTAGPYEQYF.

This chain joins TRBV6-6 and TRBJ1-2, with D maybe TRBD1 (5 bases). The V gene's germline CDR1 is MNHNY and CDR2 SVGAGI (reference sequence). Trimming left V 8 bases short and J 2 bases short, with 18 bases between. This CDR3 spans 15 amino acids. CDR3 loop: CASYDRGLSNYGYTF. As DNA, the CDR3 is TGTGCCAGCTACGATCGGGGACTCTCCAACTATGGCTACACCTTC.

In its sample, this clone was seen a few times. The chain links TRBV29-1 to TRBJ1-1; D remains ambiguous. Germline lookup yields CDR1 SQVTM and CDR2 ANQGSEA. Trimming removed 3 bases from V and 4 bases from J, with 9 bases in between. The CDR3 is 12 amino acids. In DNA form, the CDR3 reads TGCAGCGTTGATGAGGCATCCACTGAAGCTTTCTTT. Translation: CSVDEASTEAFF.

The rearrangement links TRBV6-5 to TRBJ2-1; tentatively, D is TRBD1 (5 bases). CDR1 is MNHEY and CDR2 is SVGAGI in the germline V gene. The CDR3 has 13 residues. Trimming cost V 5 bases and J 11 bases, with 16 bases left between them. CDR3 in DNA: TGTGCCAGCAGTGAGGCTTTAAAGGGGCAGCAGTTCTTC. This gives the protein CASSEALKGQQFF.

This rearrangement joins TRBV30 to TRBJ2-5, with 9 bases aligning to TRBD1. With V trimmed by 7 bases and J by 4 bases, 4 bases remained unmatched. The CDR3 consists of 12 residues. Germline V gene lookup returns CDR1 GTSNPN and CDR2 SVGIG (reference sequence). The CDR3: CAYDRGGETQYF. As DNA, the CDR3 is TGTGCCTATGACAGGGGGGGAGAGACCCAGTACTTC.

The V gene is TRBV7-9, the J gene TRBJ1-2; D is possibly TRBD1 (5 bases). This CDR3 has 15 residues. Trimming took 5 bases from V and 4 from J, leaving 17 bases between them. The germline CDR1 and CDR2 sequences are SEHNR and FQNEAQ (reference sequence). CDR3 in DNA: TGTGCCAGCAGCCAAATTAGGGAAGGGGTCTATGGCTACACCTTC. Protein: CASSQIREGVYGYTF.

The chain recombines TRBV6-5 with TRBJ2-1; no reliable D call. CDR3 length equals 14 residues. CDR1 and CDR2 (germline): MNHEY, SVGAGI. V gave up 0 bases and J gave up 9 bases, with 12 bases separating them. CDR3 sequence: CASSYSNRGREQFF. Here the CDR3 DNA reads TGTGCCAGCAGTTACTCTAACAGAGGACGTGAGCAGTTCTTC.

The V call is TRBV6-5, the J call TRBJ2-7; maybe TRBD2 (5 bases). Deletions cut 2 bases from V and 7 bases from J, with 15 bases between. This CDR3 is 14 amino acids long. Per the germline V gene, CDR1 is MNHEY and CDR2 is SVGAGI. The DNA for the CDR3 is TGTGCCAGCAGTTACGAGGGCGACCGGGTTGAGCAGTACTTC. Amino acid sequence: CASSYEGDRVEQYF.

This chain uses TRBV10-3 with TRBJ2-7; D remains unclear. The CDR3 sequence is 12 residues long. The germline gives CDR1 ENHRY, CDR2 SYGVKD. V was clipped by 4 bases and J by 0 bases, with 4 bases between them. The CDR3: CAISGSSYEQYF. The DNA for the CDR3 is TGTGCCATCAGTGGGTCCTCCTACGAGCAGTACTTC.

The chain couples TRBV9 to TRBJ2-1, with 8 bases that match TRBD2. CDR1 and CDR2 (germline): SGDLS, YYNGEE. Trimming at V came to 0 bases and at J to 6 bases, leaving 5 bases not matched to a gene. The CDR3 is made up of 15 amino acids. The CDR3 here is CASSVAAGVTNEQFF. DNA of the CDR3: TGTGCCAGCAGCGTAGCAGCGGGAGTAACCAATGAGCAGTTCTTC.

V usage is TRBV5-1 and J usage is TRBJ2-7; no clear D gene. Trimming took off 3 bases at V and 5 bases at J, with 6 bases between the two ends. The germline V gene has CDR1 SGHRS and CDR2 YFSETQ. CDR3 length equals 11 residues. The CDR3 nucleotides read TGCGCCAGCAGCTCGGCCCACGAGCAGTACTTC. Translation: CASSSAHEQYF.

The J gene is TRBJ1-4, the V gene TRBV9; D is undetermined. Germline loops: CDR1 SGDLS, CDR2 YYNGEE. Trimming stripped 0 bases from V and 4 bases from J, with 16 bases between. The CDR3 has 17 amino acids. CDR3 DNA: TGTGCCAGCAGCGTAGGCCTCAGCGGGGTCCTTAATGAAAAACTGTTTTTT. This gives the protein CASSVGLSGVLNEKLFF.

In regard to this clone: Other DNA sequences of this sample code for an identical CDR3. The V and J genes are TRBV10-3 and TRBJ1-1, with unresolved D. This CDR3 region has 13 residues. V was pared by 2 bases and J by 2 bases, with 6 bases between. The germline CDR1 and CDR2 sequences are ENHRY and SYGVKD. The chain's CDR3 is CAISEPGNTEAFF. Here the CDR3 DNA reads TGTGCCATCAGTGAGCCCGGAAACACTGAAGCTTTCTTT.

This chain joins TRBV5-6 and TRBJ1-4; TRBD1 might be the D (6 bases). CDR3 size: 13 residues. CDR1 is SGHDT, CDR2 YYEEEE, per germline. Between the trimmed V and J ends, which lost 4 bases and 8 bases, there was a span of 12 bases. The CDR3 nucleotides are TGTGCCAGCAGCATACAGGGCGAAGAAAAACTGTTTTTT. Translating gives CASSIQGEEKLFF.

Here the CDR3 reads CASSAGLAGGGTQYF. In DNA form, the CDR3 reads TGCGCCAGCAGCGCCGGACTAGCGGGAGGTGGTACGCAGTATTTT. The chain uses TRBV5-1 and TRBJ2-3; 14 bases fit TRBD2. This CDR3 comprises 15 residues. The trim removed 4 bases at V and 8 bases at J, leaving 6 bases unmatched. CDR1 is SGHRS and CDR2 is YFSETQ in the germline V gene. Together with reference TRBV5-1 and TRBJ2-3, the CDR3 gives the full variable domain: KAGVTQTPRYLIKTRGQQVTLSCSPISGHRSVSWYQQTPGQGLQFLFEYFSETQRNKGNFPGRFSGRQFSNSRSEMNVSTLELGDSALYLCASSAGLAGGGTQYFGPGTRLTVL.

The DNA of the CDR3 is TGCGCCAGCAGCAACCGACTAGCGGGAGTGGGTGAGCAGTTCTTC. It encodes CASSNRLAGVGEQFF. The J gene is TRBJ2-1, the V gene TRBV5-1; 12 positions agree with TRBD2. V shed 4 bases and J 9 bases; nucleotides not matched to a gene: 8. Germline CDR1 is SGHRS and CDR2 is YFSETQ. This CDR3 comprises 15 residues.

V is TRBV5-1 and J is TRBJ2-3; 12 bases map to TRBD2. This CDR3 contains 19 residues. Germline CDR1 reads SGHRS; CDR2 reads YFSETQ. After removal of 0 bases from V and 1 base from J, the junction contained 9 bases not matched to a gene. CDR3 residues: CASSLGLAGAGGGTDTQYF. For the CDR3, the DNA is TGCGCCAGCAGCTTGGGACTAGCGGGAGCCGGCGGGGGCACAGATACGCAGTATTTT.

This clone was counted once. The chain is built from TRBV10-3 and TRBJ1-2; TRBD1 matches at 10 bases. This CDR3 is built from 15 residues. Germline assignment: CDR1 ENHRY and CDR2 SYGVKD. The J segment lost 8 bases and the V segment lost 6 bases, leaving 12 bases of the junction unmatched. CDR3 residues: CAIRARDRGRWGYTF. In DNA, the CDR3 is TGTGCCATCAGGGCCCGGGACAGGGGACGTTGGGGCTACACCTTC.